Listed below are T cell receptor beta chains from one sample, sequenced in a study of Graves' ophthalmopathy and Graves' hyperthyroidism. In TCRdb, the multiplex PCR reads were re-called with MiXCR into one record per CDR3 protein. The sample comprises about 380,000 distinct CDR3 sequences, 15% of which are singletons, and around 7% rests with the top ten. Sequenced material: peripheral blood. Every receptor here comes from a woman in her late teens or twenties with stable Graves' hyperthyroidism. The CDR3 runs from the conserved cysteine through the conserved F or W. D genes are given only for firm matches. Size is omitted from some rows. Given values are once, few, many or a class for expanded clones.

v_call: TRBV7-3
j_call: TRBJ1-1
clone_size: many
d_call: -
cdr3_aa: CASSLQGVSTEAFF
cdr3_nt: TGTGCCAGCAGCTTACAGGGAGTGAGCACTGAAGCTTTCTTT

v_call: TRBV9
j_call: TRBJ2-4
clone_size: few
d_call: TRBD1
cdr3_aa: CASSATGSKNIQYF
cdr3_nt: TGTGCCAGCAGCGCGACAGGGTCCAAAAACATTCAGTACTTC

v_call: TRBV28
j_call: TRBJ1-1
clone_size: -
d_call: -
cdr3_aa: CASSQSGTVEAFF
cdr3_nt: TGTGCCAGCAGCCAAAGCGGGACGGTTGAAGCTTTCTTT

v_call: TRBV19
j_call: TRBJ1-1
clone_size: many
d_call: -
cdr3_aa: CASSLGTLLTNTEAFF
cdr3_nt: TGTGCCAGTAGTTTGGGGACATTGCTTACGAACACTGAAGCTTTCTTT

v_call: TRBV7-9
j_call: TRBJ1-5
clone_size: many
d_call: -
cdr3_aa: CASSSGLYSNQPQHF
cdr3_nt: TGTGCCAGCAGCTCTGGACTGTATAGCAATCAGCCCCAGCATTTT

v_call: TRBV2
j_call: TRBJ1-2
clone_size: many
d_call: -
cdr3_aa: CASSPLGQHGYTF
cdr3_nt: TGTGCCAGCAGCCCGCTTGGACAGCATGGCTACACCTTC

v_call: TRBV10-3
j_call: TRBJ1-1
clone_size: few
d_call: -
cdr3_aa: CAISDGQNTEAFF
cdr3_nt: TGTGCCATCAGTGACGGACAGAACACTGAAGCTTTCTTT

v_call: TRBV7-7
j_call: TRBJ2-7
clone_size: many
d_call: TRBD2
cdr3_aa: CASSASIAGEQYF
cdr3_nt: TGTGCTAGCAGCGCATCAATAGCGGGGGAGCAGTACTTC

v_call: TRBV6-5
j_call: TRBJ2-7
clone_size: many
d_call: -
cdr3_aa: CASSYSRAGRGEQYF
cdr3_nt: TGTGCCAGCAGTTACTCGAGGGCAGGGAGAGGCGAGCAGTACTTC

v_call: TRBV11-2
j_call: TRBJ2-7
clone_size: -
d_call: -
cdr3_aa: CASSLDSGQLVPYEQYF
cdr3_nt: TGTGCCAGCAGCTTAGATAGCGGACAGTTAGTCCCCTACGAGCAGTACTTC

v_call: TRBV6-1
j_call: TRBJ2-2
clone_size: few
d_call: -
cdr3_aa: CASSEAETGELFF
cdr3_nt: TGTGCCAGCAGTGAAGCGGAGACCGGGGAGCTGTTTTTT

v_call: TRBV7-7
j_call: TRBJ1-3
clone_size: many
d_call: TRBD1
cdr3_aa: CASSPGQGLSGNTIYF
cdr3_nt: TGTGCTAGCAGCCCGGGACAGGGCCTCTCTGGAAACACCATATATTTT

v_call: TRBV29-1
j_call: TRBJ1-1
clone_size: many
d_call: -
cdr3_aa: CSVDLGRLTEAFF
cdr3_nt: TGCAGCGTTGATCTAGGCAGACTCACTGAAGCTTTCTTT

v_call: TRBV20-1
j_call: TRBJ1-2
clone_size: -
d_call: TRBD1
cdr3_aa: CSARRPWGQGDYGYTF
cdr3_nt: TGCAGTGCTAGACGTCCGTGGGGACAGGGGGACTATGGCTACACCTTC

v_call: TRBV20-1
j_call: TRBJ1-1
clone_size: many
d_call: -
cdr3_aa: CSAITPRTGAFTEAFF
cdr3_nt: TGCAGTGCTATCACCCCTCGGACGGGGGCGTTCACTGAAGCTTTCTTT

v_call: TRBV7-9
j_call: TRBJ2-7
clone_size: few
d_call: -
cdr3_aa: CASSQINLGEQYF
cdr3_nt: TGTGCCAGCAGCCAGATTAACCTGGGGGAGCAGTACTTC

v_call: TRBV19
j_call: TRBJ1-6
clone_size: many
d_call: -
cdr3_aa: CASSIDFPSSYNSPLHF
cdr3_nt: TGTGCCAGTAGTATAGATTTTCCGAGCTCCTATAATTCACCCCTCCACTTT

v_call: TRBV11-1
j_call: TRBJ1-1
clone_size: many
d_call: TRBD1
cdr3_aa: CASSLRTGNRGLNTEAFF
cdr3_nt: TGTGCCAGCAGCTTACGTACGGGGAACAGGGGCCTGAACACTGAAGCTTTCTTT

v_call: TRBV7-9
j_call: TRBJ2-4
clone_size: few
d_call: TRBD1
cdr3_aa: CASSQQGLLAKNIQYF
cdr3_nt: TGTGCCAGCAGCCAACAGGGGCTTTTGGCCAAAAACATTCAGTACTTC

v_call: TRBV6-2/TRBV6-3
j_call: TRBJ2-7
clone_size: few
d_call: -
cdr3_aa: CASSYRETAYEQYF
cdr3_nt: TGTGCCAGCAGTTACCGGGAGACAGCCTACGAGCAGTACTTC

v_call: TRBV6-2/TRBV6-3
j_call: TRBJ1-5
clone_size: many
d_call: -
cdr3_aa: CASSYSPGRVRSNQPQHF
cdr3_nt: TGTGCCAGCAGTTACTCGCCAGGCAGGGTAAGGAGCAATCAGCCCCAGCATTTT

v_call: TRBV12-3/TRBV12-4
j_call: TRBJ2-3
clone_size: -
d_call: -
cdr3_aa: CASTEGDLEVDTQYF
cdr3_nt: TGTGCCAGCACCGAAGGGGACTTAGAGGTAGATACGCAGTATTTT

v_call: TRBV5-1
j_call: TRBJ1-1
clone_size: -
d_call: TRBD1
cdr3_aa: CASSQDRDRDIWTEAFF
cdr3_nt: TGCGCCAGCAGCCAGGACCGGGACAGGGATATTTGGACCGAAGCTTTCTTT

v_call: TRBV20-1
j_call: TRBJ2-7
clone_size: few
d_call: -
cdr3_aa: CSASLTFEQYF
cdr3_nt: TGCAGTGCTAGCCTCACTTTCGAGCAGTACTTC

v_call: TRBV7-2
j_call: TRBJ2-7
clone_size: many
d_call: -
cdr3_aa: CASSLGAPTASYEQYF
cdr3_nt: TGTGCCAGCAGCTTAGGTGCGCCAACTGCAAGCTACGAGCAGTACTTC

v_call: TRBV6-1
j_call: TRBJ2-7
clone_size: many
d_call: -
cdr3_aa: CASSETRAYEQYF
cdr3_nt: TGTGCCAGCAGTGAAACTCGCGCCTACGAGCAGTACTTC

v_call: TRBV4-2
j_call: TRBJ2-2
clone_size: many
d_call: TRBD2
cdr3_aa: CASSRALLAGGTGELFF
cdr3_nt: TGTGCCAGCAGCAGAGCCCTACTAGCGGGGGGGACCGGGGAGCTGTTTTTT

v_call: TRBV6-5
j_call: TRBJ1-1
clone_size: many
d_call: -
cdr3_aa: CASSYSPSGGTEAFF
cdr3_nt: TGTGCCAGCAGTTACTCCCCAAGTGGGGGCACTGAAGCTTTCTTT

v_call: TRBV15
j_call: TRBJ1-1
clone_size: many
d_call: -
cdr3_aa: CATSRDQGITEAFF
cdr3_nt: TGTGCCACCAGCAGAGACCAGGGGATCACTGAAGCTTTCTTT

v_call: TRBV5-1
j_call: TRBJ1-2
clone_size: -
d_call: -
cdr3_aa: CASSFGESYTF
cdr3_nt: TGCGCCAGCAGCTTTGGGGAAAGCTACACCTTC

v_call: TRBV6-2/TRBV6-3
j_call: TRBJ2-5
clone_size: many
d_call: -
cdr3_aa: CASGLGSGTQYF
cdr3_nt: TGTGCCAGCGGCCTCGGGAGCGGGACCCAGTACTTC

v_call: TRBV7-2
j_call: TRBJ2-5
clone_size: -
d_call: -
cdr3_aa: CASRAGVGGQETQYF
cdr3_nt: TGTGCCAGCAGGGCGGGTGTAGGGGGGCAAGAGACCCAGTACTTC

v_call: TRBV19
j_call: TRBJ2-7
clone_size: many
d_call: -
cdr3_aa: CASSTPPDVDEQYF
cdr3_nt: TGTGCCAGTAGTACCCCTCCTGACGTCGACGAGCAGTACTTC

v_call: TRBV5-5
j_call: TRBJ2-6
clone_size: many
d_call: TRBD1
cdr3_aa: CASSLTGGYGANVLTF
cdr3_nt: TGTGCCAGCAGCTTAACAGGGGGCTATGGGGCCAACGTCCTGACTTTC

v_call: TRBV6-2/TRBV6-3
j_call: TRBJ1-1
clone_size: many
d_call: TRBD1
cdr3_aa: CASSPGSQGATEAFF
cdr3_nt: TGTGCCAGCAGCCCTGGGAGCCAGGGGGCCACTGAAGCTTTCTTT

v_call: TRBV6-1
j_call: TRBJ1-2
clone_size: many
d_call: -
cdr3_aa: CASSARGDLASHGYTF
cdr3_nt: TGTGCCAGCAGTGCTCGGGGGGACTTAGCAAGCCATGGCTACACCTTC

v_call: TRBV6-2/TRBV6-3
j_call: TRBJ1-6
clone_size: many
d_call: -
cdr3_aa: CASSRPGSPLHF
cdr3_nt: TGTGCCAGCAGTCGTCCAGGATCACCCCTCCACTTT

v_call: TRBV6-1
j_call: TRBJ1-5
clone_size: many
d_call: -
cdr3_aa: CASSDRGPNQPQHF
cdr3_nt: TGTGCCAGCAGTGACCGGGGGCCCAATCAGCCCCAGCATTTT

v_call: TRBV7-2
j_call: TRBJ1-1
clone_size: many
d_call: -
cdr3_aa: CASSRQGPLTEAFF
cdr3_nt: TGTGCCAGCAGCCGCCAGGGGCCCCTAACTGAAGCTTTCTTT

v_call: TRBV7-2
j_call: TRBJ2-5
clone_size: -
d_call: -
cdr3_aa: CASSFIGGGGETQYF
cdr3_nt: TGTGCCAGCAGCTTTATAGGGGGTGGAGGGGAGACCCAGTACTTC

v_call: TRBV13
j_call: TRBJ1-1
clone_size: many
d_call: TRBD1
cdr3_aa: CASSPRQGDVATEAFF
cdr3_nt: TGTGCCAGCAGCCCACGACAGGGAGACGTTGCCACTGAAGCTTTCTTT

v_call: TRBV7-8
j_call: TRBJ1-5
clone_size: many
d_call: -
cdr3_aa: CASSHRDPNQPQHF
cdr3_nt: TGTGCCAGCAGCCACCGGGACCCAAATCAGCCCCAGCATTTT

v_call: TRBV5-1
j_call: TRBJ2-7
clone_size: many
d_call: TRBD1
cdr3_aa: CASSLPNAVTGGYEQYF
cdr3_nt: TGCGCCAGCAGCTTGCCTAATGCGGTGACAGGGGGTTACGAGCAGTACTTC

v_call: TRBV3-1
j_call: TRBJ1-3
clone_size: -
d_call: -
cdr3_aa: CASSPRQANSGNTIYF
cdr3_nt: TGTGCCAGCAGCCCGCGACAGGCCAACTCTGGAAACACCATATATTTT

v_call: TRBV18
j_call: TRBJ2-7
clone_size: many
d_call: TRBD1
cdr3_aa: CASSQGQGDEQYF
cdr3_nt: TGTGCCAGCTCTCAAGGACAGGGTGACGAGCAGTACTTC

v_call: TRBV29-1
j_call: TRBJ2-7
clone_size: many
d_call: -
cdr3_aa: CSATTTSYEQYF
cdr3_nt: TGCAGCGCGACTACGACCTCCTACGAGCAGTACTTC

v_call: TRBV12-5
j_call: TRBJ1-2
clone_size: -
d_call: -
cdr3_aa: CASGLGTVSDGYTF
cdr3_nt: TGTGCTAGTGGTTTGGGCACAGTATCCGATGGCTACACCTTC

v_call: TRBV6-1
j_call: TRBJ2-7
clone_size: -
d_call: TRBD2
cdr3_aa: CASRGKAGYSYEQYF
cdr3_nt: TGTGCCAGCAGGGGGAAAGCGGGGTACTCCTACGAGCAGTACTTC

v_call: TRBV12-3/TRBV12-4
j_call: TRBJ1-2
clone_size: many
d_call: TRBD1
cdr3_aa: CASSRGQAFYGYTF
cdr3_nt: TGTGCCAGCAGTCGGGGACAGGCTTTCTATGGCTACACCTTC

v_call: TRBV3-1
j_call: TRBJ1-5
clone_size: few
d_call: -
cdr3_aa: CASSQGGGDQPQHF
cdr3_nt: TGTGCCAGCAGCCAAGGAGGGGGAGATCAGCCCCAGCATTTT